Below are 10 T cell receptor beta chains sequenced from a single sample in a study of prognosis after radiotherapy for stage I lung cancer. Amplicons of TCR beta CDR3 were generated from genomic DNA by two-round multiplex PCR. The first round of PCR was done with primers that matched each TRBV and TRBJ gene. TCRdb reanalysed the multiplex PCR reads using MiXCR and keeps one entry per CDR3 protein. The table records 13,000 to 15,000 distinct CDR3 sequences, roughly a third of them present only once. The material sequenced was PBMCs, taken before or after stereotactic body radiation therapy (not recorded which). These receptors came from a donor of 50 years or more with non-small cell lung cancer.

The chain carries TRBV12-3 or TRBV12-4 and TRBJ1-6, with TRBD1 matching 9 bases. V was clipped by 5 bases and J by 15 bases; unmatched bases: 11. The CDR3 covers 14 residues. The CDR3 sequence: CASSLGQGTAYLHF. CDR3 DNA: TGTGCCAGCAGTCTAGGACAGGGGACGGCATACCTCCACTTT.

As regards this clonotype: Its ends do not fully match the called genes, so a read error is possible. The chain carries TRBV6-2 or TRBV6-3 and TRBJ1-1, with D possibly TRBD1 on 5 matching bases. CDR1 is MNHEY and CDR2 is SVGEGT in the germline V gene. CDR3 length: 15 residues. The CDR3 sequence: CASRASQGRNTEDFF. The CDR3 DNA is TGTGCCAGCAGAGCGAGTCAGGGAAGGAACACTGAAGATTTCTTT.

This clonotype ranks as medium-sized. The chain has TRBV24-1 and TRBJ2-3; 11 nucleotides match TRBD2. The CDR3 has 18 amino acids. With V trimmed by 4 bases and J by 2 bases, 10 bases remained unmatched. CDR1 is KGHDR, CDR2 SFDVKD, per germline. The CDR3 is CATSDQGLAGLPTDTQYF. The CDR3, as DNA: TGTGCCACCAGTGACCAAGGACTAGCGGGCCTTCCCACAGATACGCAGTATTTT.

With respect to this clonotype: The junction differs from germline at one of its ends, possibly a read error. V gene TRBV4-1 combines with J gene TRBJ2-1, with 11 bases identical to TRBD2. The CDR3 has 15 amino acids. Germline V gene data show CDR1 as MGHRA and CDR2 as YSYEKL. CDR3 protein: CSSSQGLAVTGEQFF. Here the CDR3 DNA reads TGCTCCAGCAGCCAGGGACTAGCGGTGACCGGTGAGCAGTTCTTC.

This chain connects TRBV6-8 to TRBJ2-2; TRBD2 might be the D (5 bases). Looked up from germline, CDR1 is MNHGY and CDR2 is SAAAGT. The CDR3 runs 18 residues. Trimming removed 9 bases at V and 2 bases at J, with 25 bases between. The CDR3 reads CARRPADYPFRNTGELFF. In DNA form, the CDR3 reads TGTGCCAGAAGACCAGCCGACTACCCGTTTCGCAACACCGGGGAGCTGTTTTTT.

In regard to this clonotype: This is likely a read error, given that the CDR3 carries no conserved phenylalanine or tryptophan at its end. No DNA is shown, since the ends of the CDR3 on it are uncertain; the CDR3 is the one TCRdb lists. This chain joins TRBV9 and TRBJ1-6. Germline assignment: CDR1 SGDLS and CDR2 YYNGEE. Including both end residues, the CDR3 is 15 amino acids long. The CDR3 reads CASSPRGRDNSPLRL.

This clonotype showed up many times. The CDR3 bases are TGCAGCGTAATAGACAGGGCTGGCTACACCTTC. Its translation is CSVIDRAGYTF. This chain links TRBV29-1 with TRBJ1-2; 7 bases align to TRBD1. CDR1 is SQVTM and CDR2 is ANQGSEA in the germline V gene. The ends lost 6 bases at V and 7 bases at J; junction bases unmatched: 5. This CDR3 is built from 11 residues. The full variable domain, its missing parts supplied by reference TRBV29-1 and TRBJ1-2, is SAVISQKPSRDICQRGTSLTIQCQVDSQVTMMFWYRQQPGQSLTLIATANQGSEATYESGFVIDKFPISRPNLTFSTLTVSNMSPEDSSIYLCSVIDRAGYTFGSGTRLTVV.

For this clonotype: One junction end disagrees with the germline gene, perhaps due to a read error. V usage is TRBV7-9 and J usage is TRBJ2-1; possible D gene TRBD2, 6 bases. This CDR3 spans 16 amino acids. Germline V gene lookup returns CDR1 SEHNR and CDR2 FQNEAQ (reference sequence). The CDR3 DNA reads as TGTGCCAGTAGCTTAGTGACGGCGGGATACTACAATGAGCATTTCTTC. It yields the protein CASSLVTAGYYNEHFF.

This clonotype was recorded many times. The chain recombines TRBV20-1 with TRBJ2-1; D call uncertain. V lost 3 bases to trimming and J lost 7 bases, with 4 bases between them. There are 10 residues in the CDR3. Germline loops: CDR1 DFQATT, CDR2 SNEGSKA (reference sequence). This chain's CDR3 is CSASKNEQFF. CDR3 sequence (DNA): TGCAGTGCTAGTAAAAATGAGCAGTTCTTC.

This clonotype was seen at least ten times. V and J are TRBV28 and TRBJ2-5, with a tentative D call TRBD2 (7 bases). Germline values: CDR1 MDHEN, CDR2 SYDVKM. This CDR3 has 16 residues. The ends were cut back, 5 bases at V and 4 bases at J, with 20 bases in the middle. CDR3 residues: CASSPGGRGGGETQYF. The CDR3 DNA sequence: TGTGCCAGCAGTCCAGGCGGGCGAGGGGGGGGAGAGACCCAGTACTTC. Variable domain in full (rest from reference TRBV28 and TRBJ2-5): DVKVTQSSRYLVKRTGEKVFLECVQDMDHENMFWYRQDPGLGLRLIYFSYDVKMKEKGDIPEGYSVSREKKERFSLILESASTNQTSMYLCASSPGGRGGGETQYFGPGTRLLVL.